Reported below is one TCR beta chain. V was clipped by 4 bases and J by 2 bases; unmatched bases: 5. Germline values: CDR1 SGHRS, CDR2 YFSETQ. The CDR3 is 14 residues long. Clinical histories supplied by participants themselves formed the basis of cohort assignment. The sample originates from a study of blood T cell repertoires in COVID-19. Turning to the study itself: Sample material is recorded as cDNA or gDNA derived from T cells, B-cell-depleted T cells, or PBMCs.

Assay used: immunoSEQ multiplex PCR; TCRdb lists only in-frame clones, some missing. The sample lists roughly 200,000 clones; 70% to 90% were seen once. This clonotype was sampled from a middle-aged man who had recovered from COVID-19. The source material was PBMCs or T cells enriched from blood (not recorded which). The rearrangement links TRBV5-1 to TRBJ1-1; TRBD1 matches at 7 bases. In DNA form, the CDR3 reads TGCGCCAGCAGCCCTGGGACAGCCAACACTGAAGCTTTCTTT. Its translation is CASSPGTANTEAFF.